Sequencing of this T cell receptor beta chain was carried out in a study of early T cells in non-severe SARS-CoV-2 infection. Across the whole study: It was bulk RNA from unsorted whole blood that was sequenced, and the chains were unpaired.

The V gene end was trimmed by 3 bases and the J gene end by 8 bases; junction bases not matched to a gene: 5. The CDR3 sequence is 13 residues long. Germline CDR1 MNHEY, CDR2 SMNVEV (reference sequence). TCRdb processed the 5' RACE reads anew with MiXCR; each CDR3 protein has one entry. The table includes fewer than 85,000 distinct CDR3 sequences, roughly 12% detected once. The sample holds many counts of this clonotype. This chain links TRBV27 with TRBJ1-1; TRBD1 matches at 8 bases. Material for sequencing was whole blood. The TCR sequence derives from an adult who was a healthcare worker with PCR-confirmed SARS-CoV-2 infection or an uninfected control (not recorded which). Written as DNA, the CDR3 is TGTGCCAGCAGTTTGGCAGGGGGCGCAGAAGCTTTCTTT. It specifies CASSLAGGAEAFF.